This T cell receptor beta chain is drawn from a study of cytomegalovirus exposure and HLA in healthy donors. Study summary: Researchers found that more than 70% of a few hundred genotyped donors fell within the Caucasian-associated ancestry cluster. Study outcomes and limitations: Earlier findings revealed that most TCR beta V segments proved productive either about 87% or about 30% of the time.

Germline V gives CDR1 MNHEY, CDR2 SMNVEV (reference sequence). The CDR3 is 16 residues long. Trimming shortened V by 3 bases and J by 0 bases, and 12 bases separated the two germline ends. This clone is categorized as medium-sized. Its antigen is undetermined. 60 Vbeta and 13 Jbeta primers were used in PCR. The assay was immunoSEQ multiplex PCR, and TCRdb's table has in-frame clones only and misses some. The data show roughly 77,000 clones, 10% seen once. Sequenced: PBMCs. This chain connects TRBV27 to TRBJ1-5, with unresolved D. This clonotype was sampled from a man aged 55-75 years in good health and CMV-seropositive. CDR3 sequence: CASSFQPPGSNQPQHF. The CDR3 nucleotides are TGTGCCAGCAGTTTCCAACCTCCCGGTAGCAATCAGCCCCAGCATTTT.